This T cell receptor beta chain was sequenced during a study of beta chain features in type 1 diabetes. Study-level results: Shortening that was moderate but significant affected the TCRB CDR3s of Type 1 diabetes patients in all four CD4+ subsets.

Expressed TCRB transcripts were sequenced because the entire RNA isolate underwent reverse transcription. The repertoire was sequenced with immunoSEQ multiplex PCR; TCRdb's copy has only in-frame clones and lacks some. The sample consists of roughly 50,000 clones, around 45% of them appearing once. The CDR3 is 17 residues long. V dropped 9 bases and J dropped 2 bases, with 24 bases sitting between them. Germline assignment: CDR1 SGHVS and CDR2 FQNEAQ. Of note for this clone: No antigen is known for it.

The source material was stem cell memory CD4+ T cells from blood. The clonotype originates from a man under 40 with type 1 diabetes. The chain carries TRBV7-8 and TRBJ2-3, with unresolved D. This CDR3 is CASAPWLGRQSTDTQYF. CDR3 nucleotides: TGTGCCAGTGCCCCCTGGCTAGGTCGCCAATCCACAGATACGCAGTATTTT.